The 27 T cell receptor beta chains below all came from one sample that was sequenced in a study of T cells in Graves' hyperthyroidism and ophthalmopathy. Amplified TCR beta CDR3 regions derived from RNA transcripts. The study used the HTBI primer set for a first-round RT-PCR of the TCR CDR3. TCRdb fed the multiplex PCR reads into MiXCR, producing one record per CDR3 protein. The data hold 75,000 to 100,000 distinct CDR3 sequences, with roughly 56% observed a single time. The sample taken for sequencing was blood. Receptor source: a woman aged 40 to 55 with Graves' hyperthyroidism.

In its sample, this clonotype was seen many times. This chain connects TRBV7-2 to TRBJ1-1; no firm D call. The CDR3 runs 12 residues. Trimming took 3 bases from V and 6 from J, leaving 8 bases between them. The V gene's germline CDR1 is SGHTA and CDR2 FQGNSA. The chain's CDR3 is CASSFHGAEAFF. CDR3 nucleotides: TGTGCCAGCAGCTTTCACGGCGCTGAAGCTTTCTTT.

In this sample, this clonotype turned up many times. The CDR3 nucleotides read TGTGCCATCAGTGTCAAAGGGATCGAGCAGTACTTC. Its translation is CAISVKGIEQYF. V usage is TRBV10-3 and J usage is TRBJ2-7; D uncertain. This CDR3 spans 12 amino acids. The V gene's germline CDR1 is ENHRY and CDR2 SYGVKD. V lost 4 bases, J lost 6 bases, and 10 bases lay in between.

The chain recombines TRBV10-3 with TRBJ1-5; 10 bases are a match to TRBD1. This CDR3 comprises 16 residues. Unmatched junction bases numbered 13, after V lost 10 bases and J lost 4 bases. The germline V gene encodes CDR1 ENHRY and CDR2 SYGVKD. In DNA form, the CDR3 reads TGTGCCACGATACACCGGGACAGGGGAAGGAATCAGCCCCAGCATTTT. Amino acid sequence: CATIHRDRGRNQPQHF.

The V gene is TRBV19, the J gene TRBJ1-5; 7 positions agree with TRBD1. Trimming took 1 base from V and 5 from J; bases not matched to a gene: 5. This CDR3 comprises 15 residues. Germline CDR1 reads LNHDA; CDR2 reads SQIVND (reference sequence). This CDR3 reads CASSIGQGEDQPQHF. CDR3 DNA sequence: TGTGCCAGTAGTATAGGACAGGGCGAGGATCAGCCCCAGCATTTT.

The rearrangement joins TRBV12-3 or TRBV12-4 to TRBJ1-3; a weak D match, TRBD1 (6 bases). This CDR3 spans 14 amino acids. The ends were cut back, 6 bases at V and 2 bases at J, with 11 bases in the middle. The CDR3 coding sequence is TGTGCCAGCAGGTTACCAGGGGCTGGAAACACCATATATTTT. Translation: CASRLPGAGNTIYF.

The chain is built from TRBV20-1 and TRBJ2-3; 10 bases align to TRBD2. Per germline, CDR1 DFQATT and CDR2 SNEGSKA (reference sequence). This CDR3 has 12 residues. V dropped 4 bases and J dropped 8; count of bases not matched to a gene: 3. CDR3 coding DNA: TGCAGTGCTACTCTAGCGGGGGTTACGCAGTATTTT. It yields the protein CSATLAGVTQYF.

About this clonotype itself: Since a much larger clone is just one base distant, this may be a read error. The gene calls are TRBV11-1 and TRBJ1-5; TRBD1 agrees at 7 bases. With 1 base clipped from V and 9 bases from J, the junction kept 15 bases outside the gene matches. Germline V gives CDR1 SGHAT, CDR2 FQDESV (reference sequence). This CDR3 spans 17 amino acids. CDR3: CASSLGPPGQPDRPQHF. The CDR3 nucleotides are TGTGCCAGCAGCTTAGGACCCCCGGGACAGCCAGATCGGCCCCAGCATTTT.

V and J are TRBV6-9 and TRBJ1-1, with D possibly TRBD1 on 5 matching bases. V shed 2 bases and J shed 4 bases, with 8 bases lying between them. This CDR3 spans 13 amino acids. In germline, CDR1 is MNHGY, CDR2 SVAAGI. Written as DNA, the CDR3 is TGTGCCAGCAGTTATCACAGGACCACTGAAGCTTTCTTT. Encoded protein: CASSYHRTTEAFF.

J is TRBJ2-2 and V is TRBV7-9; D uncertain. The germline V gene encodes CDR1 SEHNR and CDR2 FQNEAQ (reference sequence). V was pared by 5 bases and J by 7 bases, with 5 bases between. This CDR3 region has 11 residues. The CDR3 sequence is CASSPDGELFF. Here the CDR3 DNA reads TGTGCCAGCAGCCCCGACGGGGAGCTGTTTTTT.

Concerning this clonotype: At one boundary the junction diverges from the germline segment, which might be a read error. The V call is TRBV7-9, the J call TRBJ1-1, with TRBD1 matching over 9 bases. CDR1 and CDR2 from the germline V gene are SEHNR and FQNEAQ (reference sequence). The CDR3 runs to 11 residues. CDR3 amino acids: CASSRGQGAFF. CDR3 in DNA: TGCGCCAGCAGCCGTGGACAGGGGGCTTTCTTT.

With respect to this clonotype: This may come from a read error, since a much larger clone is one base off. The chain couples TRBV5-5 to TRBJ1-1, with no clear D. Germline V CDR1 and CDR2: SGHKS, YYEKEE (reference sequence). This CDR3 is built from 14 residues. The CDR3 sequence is CAGSPQISNTEAFF. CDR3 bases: TGCGCCGGCAGCCCCCAGATCTCGAACACTGAAGCTTTCTTT.

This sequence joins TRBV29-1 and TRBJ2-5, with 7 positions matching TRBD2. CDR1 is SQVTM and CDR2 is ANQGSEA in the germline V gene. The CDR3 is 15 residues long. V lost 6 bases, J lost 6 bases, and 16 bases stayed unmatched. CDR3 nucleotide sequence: TGCAGCGTGCCTAGCGGAACAGTCCTTTGGAAGACCCAGTACTTC. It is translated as CSVPSGTVLWKTQYF.

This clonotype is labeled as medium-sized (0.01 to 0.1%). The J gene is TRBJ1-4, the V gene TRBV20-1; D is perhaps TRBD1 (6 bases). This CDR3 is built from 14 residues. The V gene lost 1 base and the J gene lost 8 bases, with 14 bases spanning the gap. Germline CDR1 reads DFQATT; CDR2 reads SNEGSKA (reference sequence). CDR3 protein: CSARGQEITEKLFF. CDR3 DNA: TGCAGTGCTAGAGGACAGGAGATCACCGAAAAACTGTTTTTT.

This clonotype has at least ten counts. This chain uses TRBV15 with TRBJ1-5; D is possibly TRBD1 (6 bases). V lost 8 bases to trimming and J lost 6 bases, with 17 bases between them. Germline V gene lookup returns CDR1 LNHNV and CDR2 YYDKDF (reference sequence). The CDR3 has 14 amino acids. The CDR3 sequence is CATRGGLSGQPQHF. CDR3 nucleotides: TGTGCCACCCGGGGGGGCCTAAGTGGTCAGCCCCAGCATTTT.

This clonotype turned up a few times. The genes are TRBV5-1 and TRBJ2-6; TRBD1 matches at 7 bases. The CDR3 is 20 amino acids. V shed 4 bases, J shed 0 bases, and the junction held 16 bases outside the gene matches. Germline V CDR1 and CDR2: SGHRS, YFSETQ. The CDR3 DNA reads TGCGCCAGCAGCCTGTATACCGGGACAGAGTCCCTCTCTGGGGCCAACGTCCTGACTTTC. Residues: CASSLYTGTESLSGANVLTF.

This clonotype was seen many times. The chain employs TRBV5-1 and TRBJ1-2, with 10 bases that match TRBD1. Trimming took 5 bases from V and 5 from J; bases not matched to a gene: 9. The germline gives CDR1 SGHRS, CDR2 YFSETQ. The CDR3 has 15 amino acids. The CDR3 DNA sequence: TGCGCCAGCAGGCCTGGGACAGGGGAAAGTTATGGCTACACCTTC. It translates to CASRPGTGESYGYTF.

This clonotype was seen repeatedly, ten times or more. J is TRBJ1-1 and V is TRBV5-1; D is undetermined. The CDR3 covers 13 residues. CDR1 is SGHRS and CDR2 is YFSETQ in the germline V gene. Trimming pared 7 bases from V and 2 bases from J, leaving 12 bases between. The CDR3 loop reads CASGRQPNTEAFF. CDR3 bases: TGCGCCAGCGGGCGGCAGCCCAACACTGAAGCTTTCTTT.

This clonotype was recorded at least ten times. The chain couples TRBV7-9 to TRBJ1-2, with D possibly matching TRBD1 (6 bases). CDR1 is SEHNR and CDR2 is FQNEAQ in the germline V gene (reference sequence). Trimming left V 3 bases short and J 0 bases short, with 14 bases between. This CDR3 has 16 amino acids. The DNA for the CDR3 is TGTGCCAGCAGCTTTACGGAACAGGGACCTAACTATGGCTACACCTTC. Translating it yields CASSFTEQGPNYGYTF.

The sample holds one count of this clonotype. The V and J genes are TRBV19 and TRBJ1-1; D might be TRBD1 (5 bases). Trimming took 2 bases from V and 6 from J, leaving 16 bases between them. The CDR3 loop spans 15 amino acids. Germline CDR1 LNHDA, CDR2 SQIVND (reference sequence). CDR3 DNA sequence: TGTGCCAGTAGTATAACGGCAACTGGGGCTTCTGAAGCTTTCTTT. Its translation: CASSITATGASEAFF.

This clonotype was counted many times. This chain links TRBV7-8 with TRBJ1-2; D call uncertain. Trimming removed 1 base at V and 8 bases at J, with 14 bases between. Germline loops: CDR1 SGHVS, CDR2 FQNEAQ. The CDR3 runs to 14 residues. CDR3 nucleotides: TGTGCCAGCAGCTTAGACGGGAGAGGTGGAGGCTACACCTTC. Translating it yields CASSLDGRGGGYTF.

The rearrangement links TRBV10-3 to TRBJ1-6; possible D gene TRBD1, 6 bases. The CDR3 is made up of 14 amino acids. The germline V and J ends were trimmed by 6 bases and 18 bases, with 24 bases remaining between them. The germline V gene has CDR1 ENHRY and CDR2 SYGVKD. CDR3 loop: CAIRGRPAGALPHF. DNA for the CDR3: TGTGCCATCAGGGGACGGCCGGCGGGGGCATTACCCCACTTT.

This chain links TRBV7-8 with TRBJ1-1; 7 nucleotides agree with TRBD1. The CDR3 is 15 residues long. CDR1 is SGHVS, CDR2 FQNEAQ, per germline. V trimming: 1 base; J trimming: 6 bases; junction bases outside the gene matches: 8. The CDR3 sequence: CASSLDGRGGAEAFF. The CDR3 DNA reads TGTGCCAGCAGCTTAGACGGGAGAGGGGGCGCTGAAGCTTTCTTT.

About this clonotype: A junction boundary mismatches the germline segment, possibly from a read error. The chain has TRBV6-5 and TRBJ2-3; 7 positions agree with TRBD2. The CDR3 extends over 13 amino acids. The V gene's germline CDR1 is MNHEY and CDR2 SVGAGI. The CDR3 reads CASSYLGGSRQIF. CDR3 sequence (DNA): TGTGCCAGCAGTTACCTGGGAGGGTCTAGGCAGATCTTT.

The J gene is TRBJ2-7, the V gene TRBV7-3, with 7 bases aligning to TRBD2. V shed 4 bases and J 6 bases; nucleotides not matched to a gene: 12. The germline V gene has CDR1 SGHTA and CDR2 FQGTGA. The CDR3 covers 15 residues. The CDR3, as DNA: TGTGCCAGCAGCTCCTACAGCGGGGAAGAGACCGAGCAGTACTTC. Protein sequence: CASSSYSGEETEQYF.

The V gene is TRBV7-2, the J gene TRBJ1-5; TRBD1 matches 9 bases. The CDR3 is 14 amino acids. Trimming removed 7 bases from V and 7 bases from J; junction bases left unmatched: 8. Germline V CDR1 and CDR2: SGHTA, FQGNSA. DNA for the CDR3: TGTGCCAGCACCCTTACAGGGGGCTACCAGCCCCAGCATTTT. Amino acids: CASTLTGGYQPQHF.

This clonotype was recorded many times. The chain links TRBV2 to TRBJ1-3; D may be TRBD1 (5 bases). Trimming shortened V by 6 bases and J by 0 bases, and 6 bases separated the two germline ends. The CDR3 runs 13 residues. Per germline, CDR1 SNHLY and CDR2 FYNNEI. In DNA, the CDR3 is TGTGCCAGCAGAGGGACCTCTGGAAACACCATATATTTT. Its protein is CASRGTSGNTIYF. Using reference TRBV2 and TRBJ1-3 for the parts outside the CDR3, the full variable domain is EPEVTQTPSHQVTQMGQEVILRCVPISNHLYFYWYRQILGQKVEFLVSFYNNEISEKSEIFDDQFSVERPDGSNFTLKIRSTKLEDSAMYFCASRGTSGNTIYFGEGSWLTVV.

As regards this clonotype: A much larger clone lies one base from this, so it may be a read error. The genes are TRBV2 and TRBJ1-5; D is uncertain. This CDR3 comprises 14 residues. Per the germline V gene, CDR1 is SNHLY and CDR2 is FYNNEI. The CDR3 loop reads CASKKSYSNQSQHF. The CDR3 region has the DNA TGTGCCAGCAAAAAGTCTTATAGCAATCAGTCCCAGCATTTT.